This TCR beta chain is drawn from a study of identical twins. Looked up from germline, CDR1 is LNHDA and CDR2 is SQIVND (reference sequence). V gave up 8 bases and J gave up 1 base, with 11 bases separating them. The CDR3 consists of 13 residues. This clonotype has a count of ten or more. From the 5' RACE reads, TCRdb called clonotypes with MiXCR, one entry per CDR3 protein. The table shows about 240,000 distinct CDR3 sequences, with 10% to 13% occurring only once. This sequence was found in a man aged 50 to 59 in good health. Sequencing used memory T cells sorted from blood. This sequence joins TRBV19 and TRBJ1-1; D call uncertain. The CDR3 reads CASRAGRNTEAFF. The DNA of the CDR3 is TGTGCCAGTCGGGCGGGGAGGAACACTGAAGCTTTCTTT. Full variable domain (remainder filled in from reference TRBV19 and TRBJ1-1): DGGITQSPKYLFRKEGQNVTLSCEQNLNHDAMYWYRQDPGQGLRLIYYSQIVNDFQKGDIAEGYSVSREKKESFPLTVTSAQKNPTAFYLCASRAGRNTEAFFGQGTRLTVV.